The entry below gives a single TCR beta chain sequence along with its context. This sample is part of a study of shared clonotypes between healthy human individuals. Study background: Two women and a few men aged 18 to 49 served as donors.

Some clones are missing from TCRdb's copy, which holds only in-frame ones; the method was immunoSEQ multiplex PCR. This table has some 1,600,000 clones, 95% to 99% appearing once. The split of CD4+ cells yielded CD45RA+ naive and CD45RA-negative memory subsets. V lost 2 bases, J lost 5 bases, and 11 bases lay in between. Germline assignment: CDR1 ENHRY and CDR2 SYGVKD. The CDR3 length is 14 residues. Sequenced: naive CD4+ T cells sorted from blood. Noted subset: CD45RA+ positively selected. V gene TRBV10-3 combines with J gene TRBJ2-3; tentative D call: TRBD2 (5 bases). This receptor was identified in a man younger than 45 in good health. Written as DNA, the CDR3 is TGTGCCATCAGTGAGCCTGGACGGGAAGATACGCAGTATTTT. Translation gives CAISEPGREDTQYF.